This T cell receptor beta chain came from a study of blood T cell repertoires in COVID-19. TCRdb's copy holds only in-frame clones and misses some; the assay was immunoSEQ multiplex PCR. The sample lists tens of thousands of clones; roughly 90% were seen once. The CDR3 is 13 amino acids. Trimming removed 7 bases from V and 2 bases from J, with 10 bases in between. The germline gives CDR1 LNHDA, CDR2 SQIVND (reference sequence). Sequencing used peripheral blood. The chain is built from TRBV19 and TRBJ2-3; a weak D match, TRBD1 (6 bases). The TCR comes from a man aged 55 to 70 with acute or convalescent COVID-19. In DNA form, the CDR3 reads TGTGCCAGTACAGGGGCCAACACAGATACGCAGTATTTT. This sequence encodes CASTGANTDTQYF.